The source of this TCR beta chain is a study of blood T cells in healthy people across ages. A second 7 to 11 cycle PCR used barcoded and J-beta primers. TCRdb passed the 5' RACE reads through MiXCR, listing each CDR3 protein once. The table shows about 1.5 million distinct CDR3 sequences, with under 55% occurring only once. The CDR3 totals 14 residues. V was trimmed by 1 base and J by 4 bases, leaving 10 bases between them. The germline CDR1 and CDR2 sequences are SGHTA and FQGNSA. Specimen: blood. The V call is TRBV7-2, the J call TRBJ1-1; a weak D match, TRBD1 (5 bases). The receptor's source is a woman between 18 and 29 years old in good health. DNA for the CDR3: TGTGCCAGCAGCTTAGATGGGGGAGGCACTGAAGCTTTCTTT. This gives the protein CASSLDGGGTEAFF.